This TCR beta chain is from a study of metastatic and nonmetastatic thyroid tumors. Until they underwent thyroid surgery, no patient had received any treatment. Under the authors' procedure: Using the CDR3 differences seen across clinicopathological groups, the authors built a distant-metastasis classifier for papillary thyroid cancer, which was meant to discriminate distant-metastatic patients. With MiXCR, TCRdb reprocessed the PCR reads. The V and J calls were determined by TCRdb, not by the authors. Of some 35,000 clones listed, about 27% are singletons. In its sample, this clone was seen many times. The CDR3 runs to 15 residues. With 6 bases removed from V and 1 base from J, the gap between germline ends came to 15 bases. Germline V lookup: CDR1 SNHLY, CDR2 FYNNEI.

This clonotype was sampled from a male donor with papillary thyroid cancer or a benign thyroid nodule (not recorded which). Some clones in this sample may be carry-over from other donors' samples. The sample taken for sequencing was blood. V is TRBV2 and J is TRBJ1-1; no definite D call. This chain's CDR3 is CASSLPKGWNTEAFF. In DNA, the CDR3 is TGTGCCAGCAGCCTCCCCAAGGGATGGAACACTGAAGCTTTCTTT.